Below, one T cell receptor beta chain is given with its context. Its antigen is currently unknown. TCRdb's table, derived via immunoSEQ multiplex PCR, lists solely in-frame clones and lacks some. This sample has approximately 100,000 clones; around 90% occur once, and the top ten carry roughly 4.9%. The sample originates from a study of T cell responses to AZD1222 COVID-19 vaccine. The study's findings and limits: Repertoires were obtained only post-peak T cell response.

The starting material was peripheral blood, obtained on day 0 of AZD1222 vaccination. The TCR was taken from an adult in good health.

CDR3 sequence: CASSAGTGFYEQYF. CDR3 DNA: TGTGCCAGCAGCGCCGGGACAGGGTTCTACGAGCAGTACTTC. This chain connects TRBV7-2 to TRBJ2-7; 9 positions agree with TRBD1. The CDR3 extends over 14 amino acids. Germline V gene data show CDR1 as SGHTA and CDR2 as FQGNSA. After removal of 5 bases from V and 3 bases from J, the junction contained 5 bases not matched to a gene.